This TCR beta chain is drawn from a study of T-cell memory formation after mild COVID-19. Whole-study results and caveats: Certain responding clones were present in pre-infection memory, suggesting participation of cross-reactive memory. The study found contracting CD4+ clones mainly in CM and EM and contracting CD8+ clones in EMRA.

Germline loops: CDR1 DFQATT, CDR2 SNEGSKA (reference sequence). This CDR3 contains 15 residues. V lost 5 bases to trimming and J lost 4 bases; unmatched junction nucleotides: 11. This clonotype was recorded many times. Its matching antigen is unknown. TCRdb processed the 5' RACE reads anew with MiXCR; each CDR3 protein has one entry. The profile shows roughly 28,000 distinct CDR3 sequences, roughly 12% of them singletons. The sequencing input was PBMCs or a T cell subset sorted from them (not recorded which). This sequence joins TRBV20-1 and TRBJ1-5; 7 nucleotides line up with TRBD1. This clonotype was sampled from an adult woman who had mild COVID-19 (a few samples of this study predate the infection). Cell type and time point are not known. CDR3 protein: CSALREGAANQPQHF. The CDR3 DNA follows: TGCAGTGCTCTAAGGGAGGGGGCAGCGAATCAGCCCCAGCATTTT.